The rows below give T cell receptor beta chains drawn from one sample of a study of PD-1 blockade in classical Hodgkin lymphoma. The data were produced by immunoSEQ multiplex PCR, yet TCRdb's version contains in-frame clones alone and is incomplete. The sample includes 90,000 to 140,000 clones, approximately 90% seen only once; the top ten take roughly 19%. The specimen was peripheral blood mononuclear cells (PBMCs), collected before the fourth cycle of nivolumab. These receptors were collected from a human donor with classical Hodgkin lymphoma. Both conserved end residues are part of each CDR3. The D gene is left open where the match is weak. Rows may omit the clone size; those that give it use once, few, many or a size class.

v_call	j_call	d_call	clone_size	cdr3_aa	cdr3_nt
TRBV4-3	TRBJ1-4	-	few	CASSQDWGEEKLFF	TGCGCCAGCAGCCAAGATTGGGGGGAGGAAAAACTGTTTTTT
TRBV5-1	TRBJ1-1	-	-	CASSWAMNTEAFF	TGCGCCAGCAGCTGGGCCATGAACACTGAAGCTTTCTTT
TRBV28	TRBJ1-2	-	-	CASSLFQGNGYTF	TGTGCCAGCAGTTTATTTCAGGGGAATGGCTACACCTTC
TRBV19	TRBJ1-2	-	-	CASSMAGTGYTF	TGTGCCAGTAGTATGGCAGGTACCGGCTACACCTTC
TRBV7-2	TRBJ1-1	-	-	CASSFPSRQNTEAFF	TGTGCCAGCAGCTTTCCCAGCCGGCAGAACACTGAAGCTTTCTTT
TRBV4-2	TRBJ1-5	TRBD1	-	CASSQDRTGGAVQPQHF	TGTGCCAGCAGCCAAGACCGAACAGGGGGCGCAGTGCAGCCCCAGCATTTT
TRBV5-4	TRBJ2-3	TRBD2	-	CASSLSGVTTDTQYF	TGTGCCAGCAGCCTGAGCGGGGTTACCACAGATACGCAGTATTTT
TRBV5-6	TRBJ2-7	-	-	CASSFRGSSYEQYF	TGTGCCAGCAGCTTCCGAGGGAGCTCCTACGAGCAGTACTTC
TRBV7-9	TRBJ2-1	TRBD1	-	CASSGQTGSLYNEQFF	TGTGCCAGCAGCGGACAGACAGGGTCTCTCTACAATGAGCAGTTCTTC
TRBV7-9	TRBJ1-1	TRBD1	-	CASSLATGDGAFF	TGTGCCAGCAGCTTAGCTACAGGGGACGGTGCTTTCTTT
TRBV4-1	TRBJ2-5	-	few	CASSQVASKQETQYF	TGCGCCAGCAGCCAAGTCGCCAGCAAACAAGAGACCCAGTACTTC
TRBV6-1	TRBJ2-1	-	-	CASSEWDWDNEQFF	TGTGCCAGCAGTGAATGGGACTGGGACAATGAGCAGTTCTTC
TRBV2	TRBJ2-7	-	-	CASSLSEQYF	TGTGCCAGCAGCCTTTCCGAGCAGTACTTC
TRBV20-1	TRBJ1-2	TRBD1	-	CSAPGGDGYTF	TGCAGTGCCCCAGGGGGAGATGGCTACACCTTC
TRBV18	TRBJ2-1	TRBD2	-	CASSPISGSRNNEQFF	TGTGCCAGCTCACCTATCAGCGGGAGCCGAAACAATGAGCAGTTCTTC
TRBV12-5	TRBJ2-3	-	-	CASGERGDTQYF	TGTGCTAGTGGTGAGAGAGGAGATACGCAGTATTTT
TRBV6-6	TRBJ2-3	TRBD2	-	CASSRGLAGSTDTQYF	TGTGCCAGCAGCCGCGGACTAGCGGGGAGCACAGATACGCAGTATTTT
TRBV4-1	TRBJ2-7	TRBD1	-	CASSQTGGDEQYF	TGCGCCAGCAGCCAGACAGGGGGCGACGAGCAGTACTTC
TRBV11-2	TRBJ2-1	-	-	CASSLETFSSYNEQFF	TGTGCCAGCAGCTTAGAGACGTTTAGCTCCTACAATGAGCAGTTCTTC
TRBV11-1	TRBJ1-2	-	-	CASSFSGTSYGYTF	TGTGCCAGCAGCTTTTCCGGGACGAGCTATGGCTACACCTTC
TRBV5-1	TRBJ2-3	TRBD2	once	CASSPWTSGRTDTQYF	TGCGCCAGCAGCCCCTGGACTAGCGGGAGGACAGATACGCAGTATTTT
TRBV11-2	TRBJ2-1	-	-	CASSKMSSYNEQFF	TGTGCCAGCAGCAAGATGAGCTCCTACAATGAGCAGTTCTTC
TRBV4-2	TRBJ2-2	-	-	CASSQGFTYTGELFF	TGTGCCAGCAGCCAGGGTTTTACGTACACCGGGGAGCTGTTTTTT
TRBV2	TRBJ1-5	-	-	CASSEGRRLMHF	TGTGCCAGCAGTGAGGGTCGCCGTCTGATGCATTTT
TRBV10-3	TRBJ1-6	-	-	CAISESTGSHSPLHF	TGTGCCATCAGTGAGTCGACAGGTTCGCATTCACCCCTCCACTTT
TRBV11-2	TRBJ2-1	TRBD2	-	CASSDQGTREGEQFF	TGTGCCAGCAGCGACCAGGGGACTAGGGAGGGGGAGCAGTTCTTC
TRBV10-1	TRBJ2-3	TRBD1	-	CASSERTTGGVRGTQYF	TGCGCCAGCAGTGAACGGACGACAGGGGGCGTTCGGGGTACGCAGTATTTT
TRBV10-3	TRBJ1-1	-	few	CAISEYADPLGAFF	TGTGCCATCAGTGAGTATGCGGACCCCCTGGGGGCTTTCTTT
TRBV11-2	TRBJ2-7	TRBD2	-	CASSLASGRANEQYF	TGTGCCAGCAGCTTAGCCAGCGGGAGGGCCAACGAGCAGTACTTC
TRBV4-3	TRBJ1-4	-	-	CASSQDNTSPNEKLFF	TGCGCCAGCAGCCAAGACAATACATCACCTAATGAAAAACTGTTTTTT
TRBV7-9	TRBJ1-1	TRBD1	-	CASSLVGRGLNTEAFF	TGTGCCAGCAGCTTAGTAGGCAGGGGGCTGAACACTGAAGCTTTCTTT
TRBV12-5	TRBJ2-5	-	-	CASGLGLSPETQYF	TGTGCTAGTGGTTTGGGACTTAGTCCCGAGACCCAGTACTTC
TRBV10-2	TRBJ2-2	-	-	CASSYAGTPANTGELFF	TGCGCCAGCAGTTACGCCGGGACACCCGCGAACACCGGGGAGCTGTTTTTT
TRBV28	TRBJ1-3	-	-	CASSLNGMSRDTSSPFGNTIYF	TGTGCCAGCAGTCTTAATGGGATGAGTCGGGACACGTCCTCTCCTTTCGGAAACACCATATATTTT
TRBV4-3	TRBJ2-1	-	once	CASSQEGGNEQFF	TGCGCCAGCAGCCAAGAGGGGGGCAATGAGCAGTTCTTC
TRBV2	TRBJ1-2	TRBD1	-	CASRQGPGDYGYTF	TGTGCCAGTAGACAGGGCCCCGGGGACTATGGCTACACCTTC
TRBV14	TRBJ1-2	-	-	CASSQDQVYGYTF	TGTGCCAGCAGCCAAGACCAGGTCTATGGCTACACCTTC
TRBV5-1	TRBJ2-2	-	-	CASSLAPAPNTGELFF	TGCGCCAGCAGCTTGGCACCCGCGCCGAACACCGGGGAGCTGTTTTTT
TRBV18	TRBJ2-7	-	medium-sized	CASSPDSGHYEQYF	TGTGCCAGCTCGCCGGACAGCGGGCACTACGAGCAGTACTTC
TRBV7-2	TRBJ1-4	TRBD1	-	CASSSRQGARGNEKLFF	TGTGCCAGCAGCTCCCGGCAGGGGGCGCGGGGCAATGAAAAACTGTTTTTT
TRBV28	TRBJ2-7	-	-	CASGVTYEQYF	TGTGCCAGCGGAGTTACCTACGAGCAGTACTTC
TRBV10-1	TRBJ1-2	-	-	CASSESQGSNNYGYTF	TGCGCCAGCAGTGAGTCGCAGGGATCGAATAACTATGGCTACACCTTC
TRBV5-4	TRBJ2-7	TRBD2	-	CASSLRLNSGGADEQYF	TGTGCCAGCAGCTTACGACTTAACAGCGGGGGGGCGGACGAGCAGTACTTC
TRBV28	TRBJ2-2	TRBD2	-	CASNLAGVSGGELFF	TGTGCCAGCAATTTAGCGGGAGTCTCGGGCGGGGAGCTGTTTTTT
TRBV7-2	TRBJ2-7	-	-	CASSLDGGRYEQYF	TGTGCCAGCAGCTTAGACGGGGGGCGCTACGAGCAGTACTTC
TRBV21-1	TRBJ2-1	-	-	CASSTRRTRGRYSEQFF	TGTGCCAGCAGCACACGTCGGACTAGAGGGAGATACAGTGAGCAGTTCTTC
TRBV7-9	TRBJ2-6	-	-	CASSAPGGANVLTF	TGTGCCAGCAGCGCCCCGGGGGGGGCCAACGTCCTGACTTTC
TRBV18	TRBJ2-3	-	-	CASSPAGVDTQYF	TGTGCCAGCTCACCGGCAGGGGTCGATACGCAGTATTTT
TRBV6-4	TRBJ2-1	TRBD2	-	CASSDSGGRGNNEQFF	TGTGCCAGCAGTGATTCGGGCGGGAGGGGGAACAATGAGCAGTTCTTC
TRBV27	TRBJ1-3	TRBD1	few	CASSPLGQGKENTIYF	TGTGCCAGCAGTCCCCTTGGACAGGGGAAAGAAAACACCATATATTTT
TRBV11-2	TRBJ1-1	-	once	CASSGRGALNTEAFF	TGTGCCAGCAGCGGCCGGGGGGCCCTCAACACTGAAGCTTTCTTT
TRBV6-6	TRBJ1-1	-	-	CASTWAMNTEAFF	TGTGCCAGCACGTGGGCCATGAACACTGAAGCTTTCTTT
TRBV5-8	TRBJ2-1	TRBD2	-	CASSLFSGRSYNEQFF	TGTGCCAGCAGCTTGTTTAGCGGGAGGTCCTACAATGAGCAGTTCTTC